This T cell receptor beta chain was documented in a study of blood T cells in healthy people across ages. Sample-barcoded 5' priming and a J-beta primer mix drove a second PCR of roughly 6 to 12 cycles. Via MiXCR, TCRdb re-called the 5' RACE reads, giving one row per CDR3 protein. The data show hundreds of thousands of distinct CDR3 sequences, with roughly 60% seen just once and approximately 23% held by the top ten. Russia was home to the donors, healthy Caucasian individuals aged about 6 to 90. The authors extracted at least 5 micrograms of total RNA per sample. The clonotype was recovered from a man younger than 45 in good health. Material for sequencing was blood.

CDR3 in amino acids: CASSYSRGSNQPQHF. DNA for the CDR3: TGTGCCAGCAGTTACTCGAGGGGGAGCAATCAGCCCCAGCATTTT. V gene TRBV6-5 combines with J gene TRBJ1-5; maybe TRBD1 (6 bases). Germline CDR1 MNHEY, CDR2 SVGAGI. This CDR3 contains 15 residues. Trimming removed 0 bases from V and 1 base from J, with 7 bases in between.